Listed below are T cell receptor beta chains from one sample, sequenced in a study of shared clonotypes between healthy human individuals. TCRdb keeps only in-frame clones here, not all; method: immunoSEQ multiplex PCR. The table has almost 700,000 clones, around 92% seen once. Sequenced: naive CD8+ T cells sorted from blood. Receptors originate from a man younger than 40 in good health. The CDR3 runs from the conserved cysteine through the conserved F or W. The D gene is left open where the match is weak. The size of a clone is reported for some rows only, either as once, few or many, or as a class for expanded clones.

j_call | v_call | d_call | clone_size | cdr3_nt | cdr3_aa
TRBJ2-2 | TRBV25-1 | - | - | TGTGCCAGCAGTGAACTAGGAGGGACCGGGGAGCTGTTTTTT | CASSELGGTGELFF
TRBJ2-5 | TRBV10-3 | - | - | TGTGCCATCAGAGAACCCGAATTTGAGACCCAGTACTTC | CAIREPEFETQYF
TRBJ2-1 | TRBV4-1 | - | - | TGCGCCAGCAGCCAAGTTCTTACCGATGAGCAGTTCTTC | CASSQVLTDEQFF
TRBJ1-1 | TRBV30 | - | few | TGTGCCTGGAGTGTACACCGGATGGGGAACACTGAAGCTTTCTTT | CAWSVHRMGNTEAFF
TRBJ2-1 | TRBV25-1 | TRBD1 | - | TGTGCCAGCAGGGCGGAGGACAGGGGCTGGGATGAGCAGTTCTTC | CASRAEDRGWDEQFF
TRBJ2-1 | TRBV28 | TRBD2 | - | TGTGCCAGCAGTTTTGTTCCCGGACTAGCGGGAGGATCCCAGGCTTACAATGAGCAGTTCTTC | CASSFVPGLAGGSQAYNEQFF
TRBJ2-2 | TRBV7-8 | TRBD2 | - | TGTGCCAGCAGTCCGACTAGCGGGATTTTCCCCGGGGAGCTGTTTTTT | CASSPTSGIFPGELFF
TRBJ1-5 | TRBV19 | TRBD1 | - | TGTGCCAGTACCACCGGGACAGACAATCAGCCCCAGCATTTT | CASTTGTDNQPQHF
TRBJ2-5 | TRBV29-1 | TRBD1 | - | TGCAGCGTGGAGGACAGGGGGACGGAGACCCAGTACTTC | CSVEDRGTETQYF
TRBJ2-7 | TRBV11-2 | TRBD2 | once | TGTGCCAGCAGCTCGGGACTAGCGGGATCCTACGAGCAGTACTTC | CASSSGLAGSYEQYF
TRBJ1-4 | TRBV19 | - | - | TGTGCCAGTACCCCCCGACCGACAGAGGCAACTAATGAAAAACTGTTTTTT | CASTPRPTEATNEKLFF
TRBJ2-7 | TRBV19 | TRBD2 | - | TGTGCCAGTAGTTTTAGCGGGGGCTCCTACGAGCAGTACTTC | CASSFSGGSYEQYF
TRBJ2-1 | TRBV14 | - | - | TGTGCCAGCAGCCAAGATTTCGGGAATGAGCAGTTCTTC | CASSQDFGNEQFF
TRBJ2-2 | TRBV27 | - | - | TGTGCCAGCAGCTCCCCGCTAGGTGGGGCTGGGGAGCTGTTTTTT | CASSSPLGGAGELFF
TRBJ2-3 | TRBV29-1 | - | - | TGCAGCGTCCCGTACGAACAGGCTGATTATAATACGCAGTATTTT | CSVPYEQADYNTQYF
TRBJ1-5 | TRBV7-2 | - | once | TGTGCCAGCAGCTTTGAGGTTTCGACTCCCCACAATCAGCCCCAGCATTTT | CASSFEVSTPHNQPQHF
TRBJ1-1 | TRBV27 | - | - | TGTGCCAGCAGGACAGGCATGAACACTGAAGCTTTCTTT | CASRTGMNTEAFF
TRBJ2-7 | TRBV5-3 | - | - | TGTGCCAGAAGCTCAGTAGGGGGGAGACGGTACTTC | CARSSVGGRRYF
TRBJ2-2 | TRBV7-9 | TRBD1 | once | TGTGCCAGCAGCTTACCCGGACAGGGGGCGACCGGGGAGCTGTTTTTT | CASSLPGQGATGELFF
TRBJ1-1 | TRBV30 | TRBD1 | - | TGTGCCTGCCACGACAGGGACGGGGCTAACACTGAAGCTTTCTTT | CACHDRDGANTEAFF
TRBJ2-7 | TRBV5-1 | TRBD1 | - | TGCGCCAGCAGCCCAGGGACAGCCACCTACGAGCAGTACTTC | CASSPGTATYEQYF
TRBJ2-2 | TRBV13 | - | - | TGTGCCAGCAGCTACGTGGGGGAGCTGTTTTTT | CASSYVGELFF
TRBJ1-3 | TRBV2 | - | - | TGTGCCAGCAGTGGAGTGCGAAACACCATATATTTT | CASSGVRNTIYF
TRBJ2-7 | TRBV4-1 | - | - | TGCGCCAGCAGCCAAGTCTTCGACAGCGGCTACTACGAGCAGTACTTC | CASSQVFDSGYYEQYF
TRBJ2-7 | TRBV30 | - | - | TGTGCCTGGAGGGGGGACTCCTACGAGCAGTACTTC | CAWRGDSYEQYF
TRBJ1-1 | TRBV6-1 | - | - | TGTGCCAGCACTGTAGAGGGGACCTTGAACACTGAAGCTTTCTTT | CASTVEGTLNTEAFF
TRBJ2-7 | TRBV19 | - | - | TGTGCCAGTAGTGCCATCGGACAGACCTCCTACGAGCAGTACTTC | CASSAIGQTSYEQYF
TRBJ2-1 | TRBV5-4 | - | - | TGTGCCAGCAGCTTGGGTGTAGGCGTTGAGTACAATGAGCAGTTCTTC | CASSLGVGVEYNEQFF
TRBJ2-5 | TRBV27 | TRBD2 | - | TGTGCCAGCAGTCTGGGACTAGCGGGAACAGAGACCCAGTACTTC | CASSLGLAGTETQYF
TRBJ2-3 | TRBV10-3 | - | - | TGTGCCATCAGGGGCGGCCTCACAGATACGCAGTATTTT | CAIRGGLTDTQYF
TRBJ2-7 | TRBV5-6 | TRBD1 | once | TGTGCCAGCAGCCCGGCGGGACAGGGGATATACGAGCAGTACTTC | CASSPAGQGIYEQYF
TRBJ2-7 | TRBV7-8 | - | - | TGTGCCAGCAGCCACGTGGCGGGCTCCTACGAGCAGTGCTTC | CASSHVAGSYEQCF
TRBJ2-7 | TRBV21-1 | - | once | TGTGCCAGCTATAAAAAAAAAGGAACGCGACCCCTAAAGAACGAGCAGTACTTC | CASYKKKGTRPLKNEQYF
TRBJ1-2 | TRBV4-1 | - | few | TGCGCCAGCAGCCAAATCTCGGACAGCCACTATGGCTACACCTTC | CASSQISDSHYGYTF
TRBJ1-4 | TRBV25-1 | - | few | TGTGCCAGCAGTGAAGGAAGTGCAACTAATGAAAAACTGTTTTTT | CASSEGSATNEKLFF
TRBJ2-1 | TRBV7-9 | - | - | TGTGCCAGCGAAATCCCAGGGAGGAGTGAGCAGTTCTTC | CASEIPGRSEQFF
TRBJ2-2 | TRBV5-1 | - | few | TGCGCCAGCAGCTTGCGTGCTACAACTATTACCGGGGAGCTGTTTTTT | CASSLRATTITGELFF
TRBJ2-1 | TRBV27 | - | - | TGTGCCAGCAGTTTATACGGGGATCTCAATGAGCAGTTCTTC | CASSLYGDLNEQFF
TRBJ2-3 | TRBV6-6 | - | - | TGTGCCAGCAGCGCGGTCACGGCCACAGATACGCAGTATTTT | CASSAVTATDTQYF
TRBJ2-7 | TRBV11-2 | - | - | TGTGCCAGCAGCTTAGTAGGCTTCGAGCAGTACTTC | CASSLVGFEQYF
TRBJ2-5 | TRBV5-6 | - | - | TGTGCCAGCAGCTTGGTACGGGCCAGGAGGCAAGAGACCCAGTACTTC | CASSLVRARRQETQYF
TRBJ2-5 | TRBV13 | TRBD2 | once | TGTGCCAGCAGCTGGCCAAGAGCGGGAGGAGAATCGGGGGTTAGTGAGACCCAGTACTTC | CASSWPRAGGESGVSETQYF
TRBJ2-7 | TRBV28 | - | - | TGTGCCAGCAGCCTGACTACGGGCGAGCAGTACTTC | CASSLTTGEQYF
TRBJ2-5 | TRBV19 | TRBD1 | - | TGTGCCCCTAAAGGACAGGGTGGAGGGTGGGCCCAAGAGACCCAGTACTTC | CAPKGQGGGWAQETQYF
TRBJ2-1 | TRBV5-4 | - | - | TGTGCCAGCAGGGTGTGGGGGCCCTCCTACAATGAGCAGTTCTTC | CASRVWGPSYNEQFF
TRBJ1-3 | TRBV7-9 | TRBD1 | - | TGTGCCAGCAGCCACCTTGACAGGGGCCCTCCTGGAAACACCATATATTTT | CASSHLDRGPPGNTIYF
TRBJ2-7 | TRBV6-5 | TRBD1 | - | TGTGCCAGCAGTTCTTTCGACAGGGGGGGGTACGAGCAGTACTTC | CASSSFDRGGYEQYF
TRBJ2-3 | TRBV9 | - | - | TGTGCCAGCAGCGTAGTCGACATCGCGTTCGGAGATACGCAGTATTTT | CASSVVDIAFGDTQYF
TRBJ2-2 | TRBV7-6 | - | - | TGTGCCAGCAGCATTAGAGGCGGGGAGCTGTTTTTT | CASSIRGGELFF
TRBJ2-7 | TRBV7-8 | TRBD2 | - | TGTGCCAGCAGCTTAGAGGTAGCGGGAGGACCGGCCTACGAGCAGTACTTC | CASSLEVAGGPAYEQYF
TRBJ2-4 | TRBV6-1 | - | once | TGTGCCAGCAGTGACCCAGGAACTCTAGCCAAAAACATTCAGTACTTC | CASSDPGTLAKNIQYF
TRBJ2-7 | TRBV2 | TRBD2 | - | TGTGCCAGCTGGGGAGGGTCCGAGCAGTACTTC | CASWGGSEQYF